This TCR beta chain was identified in a study of cytomegalovirus exposure and HLA in healthy donors. TCRdb keeps only in-frame clones here, not all; method: immunoSEQ multiplex PCR. The table lists under 150,000 clones, around 85% of them singletons. Broader study findings: A few CMV-associated chains were confirmed in vitro to be specific for CMV antigens.

These donors were members of the roughly 120-subject validation cohort, a group separate from the roughly 670-subject first cohort. Remarks on this clone: Antigen: not known.

From germline, CDR1 is SGHNT and CDR2 YYREEE (reference sequence). Trimming removed 1 base from V and 6 bases from J, with 9 bases in between. This CDR3 comprises 13 residues. The genes are TRBV5-4 and TRBJ2-3; TRBD2 might be the D (6 bases). Sequencing used PBMCs. This receptor was obtained from a man in his late teens or twenties in good health and CMV-seronegative. As DNA, the CDR3 is TGTGCCAGCAGCTTGAGGAGCGGGGATACGCAGTATTTT. Translation: CASSLRSGDTQYF.